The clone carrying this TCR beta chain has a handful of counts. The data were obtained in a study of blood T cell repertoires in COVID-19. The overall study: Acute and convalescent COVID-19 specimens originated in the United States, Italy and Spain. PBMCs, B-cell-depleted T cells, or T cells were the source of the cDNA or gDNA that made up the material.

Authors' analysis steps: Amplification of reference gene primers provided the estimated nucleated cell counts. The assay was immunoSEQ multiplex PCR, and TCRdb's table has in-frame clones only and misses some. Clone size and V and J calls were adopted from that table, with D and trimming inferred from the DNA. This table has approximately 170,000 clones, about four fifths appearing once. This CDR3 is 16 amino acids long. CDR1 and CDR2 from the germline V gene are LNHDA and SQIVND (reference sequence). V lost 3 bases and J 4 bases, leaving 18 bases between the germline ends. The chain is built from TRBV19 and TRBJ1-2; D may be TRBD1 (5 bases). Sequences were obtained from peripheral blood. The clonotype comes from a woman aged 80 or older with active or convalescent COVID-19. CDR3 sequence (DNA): TGTGCCAGTAGTATCGACCCGGGACTCACTCTCTATGGCTACACCTTC. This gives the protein CASSIDPGLTLYGYTF.